Given below is one TCR beta chain in context. Per the original methods: Amplification with reference gene primers provided the estimates of nucleated cell counts. TCRdb's table, derived via immunoSEQ multiplex PCR, lists solely in-frame clones and lacks some. The V and J calls and clone size were taken over from that table, and D and trimming were inferred from the DNA. This table holds approximately 210,000 clones, about 86% found once. The CDR3 is 14 residues long. Germline CDR1 reads SNHLY; CDR2 reads FYNNEI. Trimming removed 5 bases from V and 4 bases from J; junction bases left unmatched: 5. These data belong to a study of blood T cell repertoires in COVID-19. The wider study: T cells, B-cell-depleted T cells, or PBMCs provided the cDNA or gDNA that served as material.

Input material: peripheral blood. This chain connects TRBV2 to TRBJ1-2, with 9 nucleotides matching TRBD1. The TCR sequence derives from an older woman with acute or convalescent COVID-19. The CDR3 DNA follows: TGTGCCAGCAGTACGACAGGGGGAAGCTATGGCTACACCTTC. Protein sequence: CASSTTGGSYGYTF. Full variable domain (missing parts from reference TRBV2 and TRBJ1-2): EPEVTQTPSHQVTQMGQEVILRCVPISNHLYFYWYRQILGQKVEFLVSFYNNEISEKSEIFDDQFSVERPDGSNFTLKIRSTKLEDSAMYFCASSTTGGSYGYTFGSGTRLTVV.